This T cell receptor (beta chain) was sequenced during a study of cytomegalovirus exposure and HLA in healthy donors. Across the whole study: Earlier work reported around 110 million unique TCR beta sequences from about 179 million T cells. Study-level points and caveats: With later analysis, a missense DCLRE1C variant became linked to TCR beta V- and J-gene trimming. An analysis was carried out later, and it reportedly showed fewer N-insertions in an Asian-associated ancestry cluster than the roughly 670-donor mean.

Researchers ran the PCR with 60 Vbeta and 13 Jbeta primers. Profiling relied on immunoSEQ multiplex PCR, and the TCRdb table lists in-frame clones only, not all of them. The table shows some 130,000 clones, with over 70% occurring only once. The CDR3 has 13 amino acids. V gave up 5 bases and J gave up 14 bases; unmatched junction bases: 14. Germline assignment: CDR1 SGHTA and CDR2 FQGNSA. Turning to this clone: Its antigen remains unknown.

Sequencing was performed on PBMCs. This TCR was sampled from a man aged 40-55 years in good health and CMV-seronegative. The rearrangement uses TRBV7-2 and TRBJ1-2; 7 bases agree with TRBD1. In nucleotides, the CDR3 is TGTGCCAGCAGCCAAGGGGGCCCCTTTTTGTGGACCTTC. The encoded protein is CASSQGGPFLWTF.